What follows are 7 T cell receptor beta chains derived from one specimen sequenced in a study of blood T cell repertoires in COVID-19. Profiled with immunoSEQ multiplex PCR; TCRdb holds only in-frame clones, not every one. The repertoire includes 270,000 or so clones, roughly 84% of them detected once, and around 3.5% sits in the top ten. The sequencing input was PBMCs or T cells enriched from blood (not recorded which). These receptors all stem from a man between 50 and 59 years old who had recovered from COVID-19.

This sequence joins TRBV7-3 and TRBJ2-7, with a tentative D call TRBD1 (6 bases). V shed 0 bases and J shed 7 bases, with 13 bases lying between them. CDR1 SGHTA and CDR2 FQGTGA come from the germline V gene. CDR3 length: 14 residues. CDR3 protein: CASSLTGGAEEQYF. In DNA form, the CDR3 reads TGTGCCAGCAGCTTAACAGGGGGTGCTGAAGAGCAGTACTTC.

The chain carries TRBV4-1 and TRBJ1-1, with D uncertain. Trimming removed 1 base from V and 4 bases from J, with 10 bases in between. The CDR3 length is 14 residues. Germline lookup yields CDR1 MGHRA and CDR2 YSYEKL. The CDR3 region has the DNA TGCGCCAGCAGCCAAGCCCCTTCGGGCACTGAAGCTTTCTTT. Its translation: CASSQAPSGTEAFF.

This clone was seen a few times. This chain connects TRBV27 to TRBJ1-4, with TRBD1 as a possible D gene (5 bases). V shed 3 bases and J shed 6 bases, with 14 bases lying between them. Germline V lookup: CDR1 MNHEY, CDR2 SMNVEV (reference sequence). The CDR3 runs 15 residues. The CDR3 spells CASSFMGLTDEKLFF. CDR3 sequence (DNA): TGTGCCAGCAGTTTCATGGGACTGACGGATGAAAAACTGTTTTTT.

This clone appeared a few times. This rearrangement joins TRBV9 to TRBJ1-6; D may be TRBD1 (5 bases). Germline V CDR1 and CDR2: SGDLS, YYNGEE. Trimming removed 3 bases at V and 6 bases at J, with 13 bases between. The CDR3 contains 15 residues. The CDR3 DNA sequence: TGTGCCAGCAGCGCCCGAAACGGGGGTAATTCACCCCTCCACTTT. This translates into CASSARNGGNSPLHF.

V and J are TRBV10-1 and TRBJ1-3, with a weak D call TRBD1 (6 bases). The CDR3 extends over 15 amino acids. Germline values: CDR1 WNHNN, CDR2 SYGVQD (reference sequence). Trimming left V 10 bases short and J 0 bases short, with 16 bases between. The chain's CDR3 is CATSDSPNSGNTIYF. The DNA of the CDR3 is TGCGCCACTTCGGACAGTCCTAACTCTGGAAACACCATATATTTT.

This clone showed up just once. The V gene is TRBV7-8, the J gene TRBJ2-5; 13 bases fit TRBD2. The junction had 7 bases not matched to a gene; V was cut back by 6 bases and J by 3 bases. In germline, CDR1 is SGHVS, CDR2 FQNEAQ. CDR3 size: 16 residues. CDR3: CASSLTGLAGKETQYF. CDR3 nucleotides: TGTGCCAGCAGTCTTACGGGACTAGCGGGAAAAGAGACCCAGTACTTC.

This chain joins TRBV6-5 and TRBJ2-7; TRBD1 aligns across 9 bases. Trimming removed 7 bases from V and 5 bases from J; junction bases left unmatched: 6. This CDR3 is built from 13 residues. Germline assignment: CDR1 MNHEY and CDR2 SVGAGI. The CDR3 bases are TGTGCCAGCACTAGGGACAGGGTCGACGAGCAGTACTTC. Its translation: CASTRDRVDEQYF.